Below, 29 T cell receptor beta chains from the same sample are listed, as sequenced in a study of synovial regulatory T cells in juvenile arthritis. TCRdb keeps only in-frame clones here, not all; method: immunoSEQ multiplex PCR. Its listing shows about 10,000 clones. The sequenced sample was Treg cells from blood. Specified subset: remaining (HLA-DR-negative) circulating blood Treg cells. Receptors were obtained from a donor aged 2-35 years with juvenile idiopathic arthritis.

The chain recombines TRBV6-1 with TRBJ1-2; TCRdb indicates TRBD1, and absent DNA this call remains unverified. Germline V gene lookup returns CDR1 MNHNS and CDR2 SASEGT. This CDR3 region has 13 residues. There is no recorded DNA. The CDR3 protein is CASSESGGYGYTF.

The V gene is TRBV18, the J gene TRBJ2-2; the D call from TCRdb, TRBD2, cannot be confirmed without DNA. The CDR3 sequence is 17 residues long. No DNA accompanies this entry. From germline, CDR1 is KGHSH and CDR2 LQKENI. CDR3 region: CASSPVRGSMSTGELFF.

This CDR3 reads CASITPGGAGGYTF. The chain is built from TRBV6-5 and TRBJ1-2; lacking DNA, the TRBD1 call made by TCRdb goes unchecked. The CDR3 sequence is 14 residues long. DNA is not recorded here. CDR1 is MNHEY and CDR2 is SVGAGI in the germline V gene.

The CDR3 loop is CASSIGGAATEAFF. The chain carries TRBV19 and TRBJ1-1. Per germline, CDR1 LNHDA and CDR2 SQIVND (reference sequence). This CDR3 is built from 14 residues. No DNA appears here.

The chain recombines TRBV11-2 with TRBJ2-2; as DNA is missing, the TRBD1 call by TCRdb cannot be tested. Germline V gene data show CDR1 as SGHAT and CDR2 as FQNNGV. The CDR3 has 17 amino acids. No DNA is given. Here the CDR3 reads CASSLEESGGNTGELFF.

The genes are TRBV6-1 and TRBJ1-5. The CDR3 runs to 15 residues. No coding sequence is recorded. Germline CDR1 and CDR2: MNHNS and SASEGT. CDR3 in amino acids: CASRFTHTEGQPQHF.

The chain recombines TRBV20-1 with TRBJ2-1; checking the TCRdb D call of TRBD1 is not possible without DNA. Germline values: CDR1 DFQATT, CDR2 SNEGSKA (reference sequence). The CDR3 has 10 residues. No nucleotide data were recorded. CDR3 sequence reads: CSAINNEQFF.

This rearrangement joins TRBV5-6 to TRBJ2-5; the TCRdb call, TRBD1, lacks DNA for checking. The CDR3 consists of 14 residues. The entry carries no DNA sequence. Germline V gene data show CDR1 as SGHDT and CDR2 as YYEEEE. The CDR3 sequence is CASSPLWAEETQYF.

This chain joins TRBV10-3 and TRBJ2-6; the D call of TRBD1 rests on TCRdb alone, since no DNA is present to check it. Germline lookup yields CDR1 ENHRY and CDR2 SYGVKD. The CDR3 covers 19 residues. Only the protein sequence is given. CDR3 sequence reads: CAISASLLAPHSGANVLTF.

V usage is TRBV7-8 and J usage is TRBJ1-1. CDR3 size: 14 residues. The record lacks a DNA sequence. Per germline, CDR1 SGHVS and CDR2 FQNEAQ. The CDR3 loop reads CASSLVGGLIEAFF.

This chain joins TRBV10-3 and TRBJ2-1; TCRdb names TRBD2, which stays unverified in the absence of DNA. This CDR3 spans 16 amino acids. There is no recorded DNA. The germline gives CDR1 ENHRY, CDR2 SYGVKD. This CDR3 is CAISGGLAGIHNEQFF.

This chain joins TRBV10-3 and TRBJ1-2. The CDR3 has 11 residues. DNA is not recorded here. The germline CDR1 and CDR2 sequences are ENHRY and SYGVKD. CDR3 region: CAISESIGYTF.

This chain links TRBV18 with TRBJ2-7; TCRdb indicates TRBD2, and absent DNA this call remains unverified. This CDR3 contains 14 residues. DNA for this receptor is not on file. Germline lookup yields CDR1 KGHSH and CDR2 LQKENI. CDR3 protein: CASSPGLPPYEQYF.

This rearrangement joins TRBV18 to TRBJ1-5. CDR3 length: 14 amino acids. No DNA appears here. Germline-derived CDR1 and CDR2 are KGHSH and LQKENI. The CDR3 protein is CASSPEGGNQPQHF.

The V call is TRBV27, the J call TRBJ2-2. This CDR3 is built from 13 residues. No DNA appears here. Germline CDR1 is MNHEY and CDR2 is SMNVEV (reference sequence). The CDR3 sequence is CASSFKGSGELFF.

The rearrangement joins TRBV2 to TRBJ2-7; TCRdb reports TRBD1, a call that lacks DNA to check it against. CDR3 length: 13 amino acids. Nucleotide data are not available. Germline-derived CDR1 and CDR2 are SNHLY and FYNNEI. CDR3 amino acids: CASSPDRNHEQYF.

V and J are TRBV4-1 and TRBJ2-1; lacking DNA, the TRBD2 call made by TCRdb goes unchecked. There are 15 residues in the CDR3. Nucleotide data are not available. Germline loops: CDR1 MGHRA, CDR2 YSYEKL. CDR3 residues: CASRLLAGEGNEQFF.

This chain uses TRBV6-1 with TRBJ2-7; the TRBD2 assignment by TCRdb is unverifiable without DNA. The CDR3 has 13 amino acids. No DNA sequence was recorded. The V gene's germline CDR1 is MNHNS and CDR2 SASEGT. The CDR3: CASRQASGDEQYF.

The chain couples TRBV20-1 to TRBJ2-1; the D call of TRBD2 rests on TCRdb alone, since no DNA is present to check it. Germline V gene sequence: CDR1 DFQATT, CDR2 SNEGSKA (reference sequence). The CDR3 is 10 amino acids. No DNA is given. CDR3 region: CSASENEQFF.

Here the CDR3 reads CASSQRGQEYYGYTF. The chain carries TRBV6-1 and TRBJ1-2; as DNA is missing, the TRBD1 call by TCRdb cannot be tested. There are 15 residues in the CDR3. The record lacks a DNA sequence. Germline lookup yields CDR1 MNHNS and CDR2 SASEGT.

The CDR3 protein is CASSFEDTQYF. V and J are TRBV18 and TRBJ2-3. Germline lookup yields CDR1 KGHSH and CDR2 LQKENI. The CDR3 runs to 11 residues. The coding DNA is unavailable.

This chain connects TRBV10-3 to TRBJ1-2; TCRdb outputs TRBD1, but without DNA this stays unchecked. The germline V gene encodes CDR1 ENHRY and CDR2 SYGVKD. The CDR3 sequence is 18 residues long. A DNA sequence was not provided. The CDR3: CAISGASEDSPENYGYTF.

The chain is built from TRBV10-3 and TRBJ2-2; TCRdb calls TRBD2, which cannot be checked without DNA. Germline CDR1 ENHRY, CDR2 SYGVKD. The CDR3 runs 18 residues. A DNA sequence was not provided. This CDR3 reads CAISQGLAGGPGTGELFF.

The chain combines TRBV4-1 with TRBJ2-3; TCRdb names TRBD2, which stays unverified in the absence of DNA. Germline-derived CDR1 and CDR2 are MGHRA and YSYEKL. This CDR3 spans 13 amino acids. The DNA is unrecorded. CDR3 loop: CASSQDRLVTQYF.

The rearrangement links TRBV19 to TRBJ2-2; there is no DNA to check the TCRdb D call of TRBD2. Looked up from germline, CDR1 is LNHDA and CDR2 is SQIVND (reference sequence). The CDR3 runs to 11 residues. No DNA is recorded. The CDR3 loop reads CASRTGGELFF.

The genes are TRBV27 and TRBJ1-2; TCRdb indicates TRBD1, and absent DNA this call remains unverified. The CDR3 is 13 residues long. No DNA sequence was recorded. Looked up from germline, CDR1 is MNHEY and CDR2 is SMNVEV (reference sequence). The CDR3 protein is CASSFRDRGGYTF.

The chain has TRBV18 and TRBJ2-7; TCRdb returns TRBD2, unconfirmable since there is no DNA. This CDR3 has 16 amino acids. Only the protein is on record. Germline CDR1 is KGHSH and CDR2 is LQKENI. The CDR3 sequence is CASSPLLSGRAHEQYF.

The chain couples TRBV19 to TRBJ2-2. The CDR3 has 15 amino acids. No nucleotide data were recorded. Germline V CDR1 and CDR2: LNHDA, SQIVND (reference sequence). CDR3: CASSILMMNTGELFF.

The chain uses TRBV10-3 and TRBJ1-2. Germline-derived CDR1 and CDR2 are ENHRY and SYGVKD. The CDR3 has 13 residues. No nucleotide data were recorded. CDR3 protein: CAISDYGNYGYTF.